The entry that follows covers one T cell receptor beta chain sequence. Its specificity is not known. The sample belongs to a study of shared clonotypes between healthy human individuals. Study conclusions and caveats: The diversity represented, both genetic and in exposure history, was limited by few donors.

Study processing details: Filtering differed for immunoSEQ, which gave only junction sequences without quality scores. Generated by immunoSEQ multiplex PCR, the TCRdb table keeps only in-frame clones and is missing some. V, J and clone size are those of that table, while D and trimming were read from the DNA. The data show roughly 500,000 clones, 90% to 96% seen once. Specimen: naive CD4+ T cells sorted from blood. This sample's subset: CD45RA+ positively selected. The sequence came from a woman aged 25-40 years in good health.

The CDR3 is CASSQGLAGPPVEQYF. The CDR3 DNA sequence: TGCGCCAGCAGCCAGGGACTAGCGGGACCCCCTGTCGAGCAGTACTTC. The chain employs TRBV4-1 and TRBJ2-7; TRBD2 matches at 13 bases. The CDR3 consists of 16 residues. Germline trimming cut 3 bases from V and 6 bases from J; bases unmatched to any gene: 8. Germline values: CDR1 MGHRA, CDR2 YSYEKL.